Sequencing of this T cell receptor beta chain was carried out in a study of blood T cell repertoires in COVID-19. Study information: Nucleic acid was either cDNA or gDNA, and it came from T cells, B-cell-depleted T cells, or PBMCs.

V gave up 2 bases and J gave up 4 bases, with 9 bases separating them. Germline V gives CDR1 KGHSH, CDR2 LQKENI. CDR3 length: 15 residues. Study processing details: Estimated nucleated cell counts came from reference gene primer amplification. The assay was immunoSEQ multiplex PCR, and TCRdb's table has in-frame clones only and misses some. The D gene and trimming were derived from the DNA, and the V and J assignments and clone size from that table. The sample shows about 240,000 clones, roughly four fifths of them seen only once. Material: peripheral blood. The source of this sequence is a woman older than 75 with acute or convalescent COVID-19. The chain has TRBV18 and TRBJ1-6, with unresolved D. The CDR3 DNA follows: TGTGCCAGCTCACCAGGAGACTCTTATAATTCACCCCTCCACTTT. Its translation: CASSPGDSYNSPLHF.